These 25 T cell receptor beta chains originate from one sample sequenced in a study of shared clonotypes between healthy human individuals. Clones were sequenced by immunoSEQ multiplex PCR, and TCRdb holds only the in-frame ones, with some missing. The sample includes roughly 380,000 clones, approximately 97% seen only once; the top ten take more than 0.3%. Sequences were obtained from memory CD8+ T cells sorted from blood. Subset defined: CD45RO+ cells pooled with CCR7-negative TemRA cells. The source is a man aged 25 to 40 in good health.

This clone was detected only a few times. V gene TRBV7-2 combines with J gene TRBJ2-3; D ambiguous. CDR3 size: 11 residues. V shed 5 bases and J shed 9 bases, with 9 bases lying between them. CDR1 SGHTA and CDR2 FQGNSA come from the germline V gene. The CDR3 DNA follows: TGTGCCAGCAGCCCGATCGGCACGCAGTATTTT. Translating gives CASSPIGTQYF.

This sequence joins TRBV7-6 and TRBJ1-1, with 7 positions matching TRBD1. The CDR3 runs to 16 residues. The trim removed 1 base at V and 0 bases at J, leaving 5 bases unmatched. In germline, CDR1 is SGHVS, CDR2 FNYEAQ. Written as DNA, the CDR3 is TGTGCCAGCAGCTTAGGGACAGGCCTTATGAACACTGAAGCTTTCTTT. Translation gives CASSLGTGLMNTEAFF.

The chain has TRBV27 and TRBJ1-1, with D tentatively TRBD1 (6 bases). The CDR3 runs to 14 residues. Germline CDR1 reads MNHEY; CDR2 reads SMNVEV (reference sequence). The ends were cut back, 5 bases at V and 11 bases at J, with 21 bases in the middle. The CDR3 nucleotides are TGTGCCAGCAGTCGGACAGAAGCGGACCCAGAGGCTTTCTTT. Its protein is CASSRTEADPEAFF.

The chain recombines TRBV7-9 with TRBJ2-1; no definite D call. The CDR3 spans 13 residues. Germline V gene lookup returns CDR1 SEHNR and CDR2 FQNEAQ (reference sequence). Trimming stripped 1 base from V and 12 bases from J, with 13 bases between. DNA of the CDR3: TGTGCCAGCAGCTTAGTTGCTATGCCAAGGCAGTTCTTC. It codes for CASSLVAMPRQFF.

V and J are TRBV7-2 and TRBJ2-1; maybe TRBD2 (5 bases). The CDR3 extends over 15 amino acids. The germline gives CDR1 SGHTA, CDR2 FQGNSA. Trimming shortened V by 5 bases and J by 6 bases, and 17 bases separated the two germline ends. The CDR3 sequence is CASSPSLGRGNEQFF. Written as DNA, the CDR3 is TGTGCCAGCAGCCCGTCCTTAGGGAGAGGCAATGAGCAGTTCTTC.

This clone came up once. The rearrangement joins TRBV10-3 to TRBJ1-5, with 7 bases identical to TRBD1. With 9 bases clipped from V and 4 bases from J, the junction kept 6 bases outside the gene matches. This CDR3 region has 13 residues. Germline V CDR1 and CDR2: ENHRY, SYGVKD. The CDR3 loop is CAMSDRENQPQHF. DNA of the CDR3: TGTGCCATGTCAGACAGGGAAAATCAGCCCCAGCATTTT.

Points on this clone: This same CDR3 is encoded by further DNA sequences in the sample. CDR3 loop: CASSLEGEQGYTF. The CDR3 bases are TGTGCCAGCAGCTTAGAGGGGGAGCAGGGCTACACCTTC. This chain uses TRBV7-9 with TRBJ1-2; D possibly corresponds to TRBD1 (6 bases). The CDR3 sequence is 13 residues long. Germline values: CDR1 SEHNR, CDR2 FQNEAQ (reference sequence). Trimming pared 1 base from V and 8 bases from J, leaving 11 bases between.

The V gene is TRBV5-5, the J gene TRBJ1-3, with no clear D. The CDR3 consists of 16 residues. Germline V gene sequence: CDR1 SGHKS, CDR2 YYEKEE (reference sequence). V dropped 1 base and J dropped 2 bases, with 13 bases sitting between them. The CDR3 spells CASSLIDWATGNTIYF. The CDR3 DNA is TGTGCCAGCAGCTTGATAGATTGGGCAACTGGAAACACCATATATTTT.

This chain joins TRBV28 and TRBJ2-1; D remains ambiguous. The V gene's germline CDR1 is MDHEN and CDR2 SYDVKM. The CDR3 totals 10 residues. V shed 8 bases and J shed 8 bases, with 7 bases lying between them. For the CDR3, the DNA is TGTGCCAGCGGCTCTGATGAGCAGTTCTTC. It is translated as CASGSDEQFF. Looking up the rest from reference TRBV28 and TRBJ2-1 gives the full variable domain: DVKVTQSSRYLVKRTGEKVFLECVQDMDHENMFWYRQDPGLGLRLIYFSYDVKMKEKGDIPEGYSVSREKKERFSLILESASTNQTSMYLCASGSDEQFFGPGTRLTVL.

This clone occurred once. V is TRBV11-2 and J is TRBJ1-3; a weak D match, TRBD1 (6 bases). CDR1 is SGHAT and CDR2 is FQNNGV in the germline V gene. With 4 bases removed from V and 4 bases from J, the gap between germline ends came to 17 bases. The CDR3 length is 16 residues. The CDR3 loop reads CASSSVRGARGNTIYF. Here the CDR3 DNA reads TGTGCCAGCAGCTCCGTCCGGGGGGCGCGCGGAAACACCATATATTTT.

The chain employs TRBV6-5 and TRBJ1-4, with D maybe TRBD1 (5 bases). The CDR3 is 15 amino acids. In germline, CDR1 is MNHEY, CDR2 SVGAGI. Trimming took 0 bases from V and 5 from J, leaving 10 bases between them. The DNA for the CDR3 is TGTGCCAGCAGTTACTCGGGTACAGGCAATGAAAAACTGTTTTTT. Translated: CASSYSGTGNEKLFF.

This rearrangement joins TRBV28 to TRBJ2-2; TRBD2 agrees at 7 bases. The CDR3 is 15 amino acids. Losses at the gene ends were 6 bases for V and 4 bases for J; bases not matched to a gene: 8. Germline V lookup: CDR1 MDHEN, CDR2 SYDVKM. The CDR3 coding sequence is TGTGCCAGCAGCGCCCGCCCGGGGGGCACCGGGGAGCTGTTTTTT. This codes for CASSARPGGTGELFF.

The rearrangement uses TRBV11-2 and TRBJ1-1, with D unresolved. The CDR3 length is 13 residues. With 5 bases removed from V and 6 bases from J, the gap between germline ends came to 13 bases. Germline assignment: CDR1 SGHAT and CDR2 FQNNGV. As DNA, the CDR3 is TGTGCCAGCAGCCCATTCTTGAAGCCTGAAGCTTTCTTT. Its protein product is CASSPFLKPEAFF.

The gene calls are TRBV19 and TRBJ2-7; TRBD1 aligns across 11 bases. V gave up 6 bases and J gave up 5 bases; unmatched junction bases: 9. The germline V gene encodes CDR1 LNHDA and CDR2 SQIVND (reference sequence). This CDR3 comprises 15 residues. The CDR3 is CASRNGQGASNEQYF. CDR3 nucleotide sequence: TGTGCCAGTAGAAACGGACAGGGGGCATCGAACGAGCAGTACTTC.

This chain joins TRBV4-1 and TRBJ2-7, with a possible D match to TRBD1 (6 bases). The CDR3 extends over 16 amino acids. Germline values: CDR1 MGHRA, CDR2 YSYEKL. V lost 0 bases, J lost 0 bases, and 12 bases lay in between. The CDR3 DNA follows: TGCGCCAGCAGCCAAGATCCGGCAGGGGTCTCCTACGAGCAGTACTTC. Translated, it gives CASSQDPAGVSYEQYF.

With respect to this clone: Other DNA sequences in this specimen translate into the identical CDR3. The chain employs TRBV9 and TRBJ2-3, with D unresolved. CDR3 length: 12 amino acids. CDR1 and CDR2 (germline): SGDLS, YYNGEE. Trimming pared 4 bases from V and 1 base from J, leaving 4 bases between. The CDR3 loop is CASSPGTDTQYF. CDR3 sequence (DNA): TGTGCCAGCAGCCCCGGCACAGATACGCAGTATTTT.

The V and J genes are TRBV13 and TRBJ1-3; D unclear. Germline V CDR1 and CDR2: PRHDT, FYEKMQ (reference sequence). Trimming removed 1 base at V and 1 base at J, with 8 bases between. The CDR3 is 15 residues long. CDR3 sequence (DNA): TGTGCCAGCAGCTTAGTACCCGAGTCTGGAAACACCATATATTTT. Encoded protein: CASSLVPESGNTIYF.

The V call is TRBV5-1, the J call TRBJ2-7; no clear D gene. The CDR3 has 13 amino acids. Germline CDR1 and CDR2: SGHRS and YFSETQ. V was shortened by 3 bases and J by 2 bases, with 9 bases between the two germline ends. The CDR3 DNA is TGCGCCAGCAGCTACGACAATCCCTACGAGCAGTACTTC. Protein: CASSYDNPYEQYF.

The CDR3 region has the DNA TGTGCCAGCAGTGAGTGGGCAGCACTGAGCTCCTATAATTCACCCCTCCACTTT. Protein: CASSEWAALSSYNSPLHF. The V call is TRBV6-1, the J call TRBJ1-6; no definite D call. CDR3 length: 18 amino acids. CDR1 is MNHNS and CDR2 is SASEGT in the germline V gene. V was clipped by 3 bases and J by 0 bases, with 15 bases between them.

The chain combines TRBV6-1 with TRBJ2-2; D not resolved. Germline CDR1 and CDR2: MNHNS and SASEGT. Trimming pared 1 base from V and 5 bases from J, leaving 8 bases between. The CDR3 length is 14 residues. CDR3 DNA sequence: TGTGCCAGCAGTGAAGGCCTGCTTACCGGGGAGCTGTTTTTT. Encoded protein: CASSEGLLTGELFF.

The V gene is TRBV9, the J gene TRBJ2-3; 12 bases match TRBD2. CDR1 is SGDLS and CDR2 is YYNGEE in the germline V gene. The CDR3 totals 15 residues. After removal of 1 base from V and 3 bases from J, the junction contained 0 bases not matched to a gene. The chain's CDR3 is CASSVTSGGTDTQYF. CDR3 sequence (DNA): TGTGCCAGCAGCGTAACTAGCGGGGGGACAGATACGCAGTATTTT. Combining the CDR3 with reference TRBV9 and TRBJ2-3 gives the whole variable domain DSGVTQTPKHLITATGQRVTLRCSPRSGDLSVYWYQQSLDQGLQFLIQYYNGEERAKGNILERFSAQQFPDLHSELNLSSLELGDSALYFCASSVTSGGTDTQYFGPGTRLTVL.

This clone was seen a single time. The chain recombines TRBV7-6 with TRBJ1-5; D might be TRBD1 (5 bases). This CDR3 is built from 15 residues. Deletions cut 1 base from V and 6 bases from J, with 13 bases between. Per germline, CDR1 SGHVS and CDR2 FNYEAQ. The CDR3 region is CASSLGGGFSQPQHF. Written as DNA, the CDR3 is TGTGCCAGCAGCTTAGGGGGGGGGTTCAGTCAGCCCCAGCATTTT. Full variable domain (remainder filled in from reference TRBV7-6 and TRBJ1-5): GAGVSQSPRYKVTKRGQDVALRCDPISGHVSLYWYRQALGQGPEFLTYFNYEAQQDKSGLPNDRFSAERPEGSISTLTIQRTEQRDSAMYRCASSLGGGFSQPQHFGDGTRLSIL.

The rearrangement uses TRBV10-3 and TRBJ2-1, with D possibly TRBD2 on 6 matching bases. The CDR3 spans 15 residues. Germline assignment: CDR1 ENHRY and CDR2 SYGVKD. Deletions cut 6 bases from V and 7 bases from J, with 19 bases between. The CDR3 DNA reads as TGTGCCATCAGCGCCGGCAGCGGGCGGAAAAATGAGCAGTTCTTC. Translation gives CAISAGSGRKNEQFF.

This rearrangement joins TRBV7-2 to TRBJ2-2; a possible D gene is TRBD1 (5 bases). Between the trimmed V and J ends, which lost 1 base and 8 bases, there was a span of 8 bases. This CDR3 has 13 amino acids. Germline V gives CDR1 SGHTA, CDR2 FQGNSA. CDR3 in amino acids: CASSLVGLGELFF. CDR3 DNA: TGTGCCAGCAGCTTAGTGGGGCTGGGGGAGCTGTTTTTT.

This clone came up once. J is TRBJ2-1 and V is TRBV11-1; D is unclear. This CDR3 has 16 amino acids. The germline V gene has CDR1 SGHAT and CDR2 FQDESV (reference sequence). V was clipped by 3 bases and J by 0 bases, with 12 bases between them. The CDR3 loop is CASSFYRRSSYNEQFF. CDR3 nucleotides: TGTGCCAGCAGCTTTTATCGGCGGAGCTCCTACAATGAGCAGTTCTTC.